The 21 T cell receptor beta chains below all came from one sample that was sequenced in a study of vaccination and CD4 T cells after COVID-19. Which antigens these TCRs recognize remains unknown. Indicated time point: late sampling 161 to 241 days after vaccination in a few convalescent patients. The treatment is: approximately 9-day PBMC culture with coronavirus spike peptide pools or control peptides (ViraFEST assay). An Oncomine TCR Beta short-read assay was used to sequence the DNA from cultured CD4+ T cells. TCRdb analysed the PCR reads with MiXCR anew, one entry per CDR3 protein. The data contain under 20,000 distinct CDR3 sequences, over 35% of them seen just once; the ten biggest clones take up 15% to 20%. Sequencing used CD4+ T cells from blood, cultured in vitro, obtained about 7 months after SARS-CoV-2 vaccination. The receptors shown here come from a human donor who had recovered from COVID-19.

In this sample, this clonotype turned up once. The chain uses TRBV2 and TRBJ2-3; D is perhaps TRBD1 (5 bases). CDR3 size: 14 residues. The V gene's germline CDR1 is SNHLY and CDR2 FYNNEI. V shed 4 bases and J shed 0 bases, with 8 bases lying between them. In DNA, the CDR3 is TGTGCCAGCAGTGGGACATCCAGCACAGATACGCAGTATTTT. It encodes CASSGTSSTDTQYF.

The CDR3: CASSLGLAVETQYF. CDR3 in DNA: TGTGCCAGCAGCTTAGGGCTAGCTGTAGAGACCCAGTACTTC. V is TRBV7-6 and J is TRBJ2-5; tentative D call: TRBD2 (5 bases). This CDR3 has 14 amino acids. Germline lookup yields CDR1 SGHVS and CDR2 FNYEAQ. Trimming took off 1 base at V and 4 bases at J, with 10 bases between the two ends.

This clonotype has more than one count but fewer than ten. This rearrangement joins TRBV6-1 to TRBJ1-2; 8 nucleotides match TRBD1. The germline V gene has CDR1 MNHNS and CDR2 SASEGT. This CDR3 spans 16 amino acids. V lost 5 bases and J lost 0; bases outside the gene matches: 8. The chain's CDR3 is CASSMIGTGPNYGYTF. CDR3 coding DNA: TGTGCCAGCAGTATGATCGGGACAGGCCCTAACTATGGCTACACCTTC.

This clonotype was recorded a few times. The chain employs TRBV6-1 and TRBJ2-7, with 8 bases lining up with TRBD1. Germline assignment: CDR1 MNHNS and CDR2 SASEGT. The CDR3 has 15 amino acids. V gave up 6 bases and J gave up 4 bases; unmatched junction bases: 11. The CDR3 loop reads CASRIGQGGRYEQYF. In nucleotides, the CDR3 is TGTGCCAGCAGGATAGGACAGGGAGGAAGGTACGAGCAGTACTTC.

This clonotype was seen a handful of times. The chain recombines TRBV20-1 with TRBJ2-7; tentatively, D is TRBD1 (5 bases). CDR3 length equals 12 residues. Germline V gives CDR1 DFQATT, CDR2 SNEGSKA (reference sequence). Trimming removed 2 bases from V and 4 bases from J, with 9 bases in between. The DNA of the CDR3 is TGCAGTGCTAGAAGGGGCGAATACGAGCAGTACTTC. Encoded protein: CSARRGEYEQYF.

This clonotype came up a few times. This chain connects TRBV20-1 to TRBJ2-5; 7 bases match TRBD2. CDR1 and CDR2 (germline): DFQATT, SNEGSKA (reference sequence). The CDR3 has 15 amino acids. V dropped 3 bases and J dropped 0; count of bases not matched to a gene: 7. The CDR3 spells CSARSPRGDQETQYF. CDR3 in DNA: TGCAGTGCTAGGTCCCCCCGGGGGGACCAAGAGACCCAGTACTTC.

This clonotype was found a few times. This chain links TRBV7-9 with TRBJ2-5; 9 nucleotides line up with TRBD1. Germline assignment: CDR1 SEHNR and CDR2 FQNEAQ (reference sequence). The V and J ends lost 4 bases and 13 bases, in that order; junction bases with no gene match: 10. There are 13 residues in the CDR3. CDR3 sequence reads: CASSSDRGPHSYF. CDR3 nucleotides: TGTGCCAGCAGCTCGGACAGGGGACCCCATTCGTACTTC.

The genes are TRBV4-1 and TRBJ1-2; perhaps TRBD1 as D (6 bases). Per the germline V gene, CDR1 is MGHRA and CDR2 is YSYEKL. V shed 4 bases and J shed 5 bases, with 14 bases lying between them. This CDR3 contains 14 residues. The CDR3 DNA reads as TGCGCCAGCAGCCCCGGGGAGGACAGTTATGGCTACACCTTC. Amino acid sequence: CASSPGEDSYGYTF.

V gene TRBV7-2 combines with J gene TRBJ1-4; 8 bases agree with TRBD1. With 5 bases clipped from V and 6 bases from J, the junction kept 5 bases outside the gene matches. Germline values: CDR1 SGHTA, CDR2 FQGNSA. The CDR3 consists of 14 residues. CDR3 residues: CASSLRGLDEKLFF. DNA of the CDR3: TGTGCCAGCAGCCTCAGGGGGCTCGATGAAAAACTGTTTTTT.

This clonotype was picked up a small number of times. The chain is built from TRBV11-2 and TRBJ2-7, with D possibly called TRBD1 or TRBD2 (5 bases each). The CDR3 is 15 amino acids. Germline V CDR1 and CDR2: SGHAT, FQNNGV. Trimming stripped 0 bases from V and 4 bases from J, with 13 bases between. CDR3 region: CASSLDLGEWYEQYF. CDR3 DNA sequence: TGTGCCAGCAGCTTAGATTTGGGGGAATGGTACGAGCAGTACTTC. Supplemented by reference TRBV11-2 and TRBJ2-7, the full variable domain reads EAGVAQSPRYKIIEKRQSVAFWCNPISGHATLYWYQQILGQGPKLLIQFQNNGVVDDSQLPKDRFSAERLKGVDSTLKIQPAKLEDSAVYLCASSLDLGEWYEQYFGPGTRLTVT.

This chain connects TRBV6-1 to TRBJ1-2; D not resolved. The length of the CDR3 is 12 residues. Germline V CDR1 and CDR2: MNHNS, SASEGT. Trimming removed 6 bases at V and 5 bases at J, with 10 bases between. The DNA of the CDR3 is TGTGCCAGCAGCCACACAGCTTATGGCTACACCTTC. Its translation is CASSHTAYGYTF.

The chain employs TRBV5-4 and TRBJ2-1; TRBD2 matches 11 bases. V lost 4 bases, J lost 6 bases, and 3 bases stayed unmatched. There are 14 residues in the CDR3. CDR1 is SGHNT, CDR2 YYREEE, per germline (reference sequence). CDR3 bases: TGTGCCAGCAGCCTAGGACTAGCGGGCAATGAGCAGTTCTTC. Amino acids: CASSLGLAGNEQFF.

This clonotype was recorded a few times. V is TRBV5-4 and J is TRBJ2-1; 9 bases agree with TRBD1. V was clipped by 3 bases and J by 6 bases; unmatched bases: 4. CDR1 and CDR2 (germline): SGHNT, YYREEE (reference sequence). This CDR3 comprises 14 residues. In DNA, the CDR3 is TGTGCCAGCAGCTCCCAGACAGGGGGCAATGAGCAGTTCTTC. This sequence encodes CASSSQTGGNEQFF.

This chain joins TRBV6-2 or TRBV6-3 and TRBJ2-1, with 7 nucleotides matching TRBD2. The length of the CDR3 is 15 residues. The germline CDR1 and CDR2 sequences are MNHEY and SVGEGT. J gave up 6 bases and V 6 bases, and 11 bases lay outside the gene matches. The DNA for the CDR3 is TGTGCCAGCAGCCCAGTTGCGGGAGAGATCAATGAGCAGTTCTTC. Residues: CASSPVAGEINEQFF.

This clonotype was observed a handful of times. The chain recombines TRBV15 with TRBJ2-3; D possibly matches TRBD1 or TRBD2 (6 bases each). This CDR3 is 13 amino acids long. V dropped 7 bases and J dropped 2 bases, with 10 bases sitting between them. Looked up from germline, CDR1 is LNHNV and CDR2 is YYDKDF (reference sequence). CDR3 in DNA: TGTGCCACCAAGGGGGGAAACACAGATACGCAGTATTTT. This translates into CATKGGNTDTQYF.

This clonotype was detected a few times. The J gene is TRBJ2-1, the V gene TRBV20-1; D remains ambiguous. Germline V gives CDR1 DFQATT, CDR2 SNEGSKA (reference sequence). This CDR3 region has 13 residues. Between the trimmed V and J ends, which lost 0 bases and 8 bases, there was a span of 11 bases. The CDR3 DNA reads TGCAGTGCTAGAGATATGAAGGCCGATGAGCAGTTCTTC. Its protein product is CSARDMKADEQFF.

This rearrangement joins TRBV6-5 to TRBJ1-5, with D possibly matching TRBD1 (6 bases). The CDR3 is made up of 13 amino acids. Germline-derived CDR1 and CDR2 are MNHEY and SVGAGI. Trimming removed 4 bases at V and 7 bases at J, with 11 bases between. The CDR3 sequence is CASSLGGWQPQHF. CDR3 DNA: TGTGCCAGCAGTTTGGGGGGCTGGCAGCCCCAGCATTTT.

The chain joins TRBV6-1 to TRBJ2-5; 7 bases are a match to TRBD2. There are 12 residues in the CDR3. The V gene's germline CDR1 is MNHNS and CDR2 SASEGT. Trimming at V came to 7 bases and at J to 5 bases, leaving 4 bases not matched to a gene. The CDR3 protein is CASTEGGETQYF. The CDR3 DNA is TGTGCCAGCACTGAGGGAGGGGAGACCCAGTACTTC.

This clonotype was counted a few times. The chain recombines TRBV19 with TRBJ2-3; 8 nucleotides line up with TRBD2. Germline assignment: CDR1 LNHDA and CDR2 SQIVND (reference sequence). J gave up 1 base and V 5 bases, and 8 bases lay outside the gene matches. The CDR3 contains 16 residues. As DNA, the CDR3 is TGTGCCAGTAGTGTTTATAGCGGGACCCGCACAGATACGCAGTATTTT. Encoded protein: CASSVYSGTRTDTQYF.

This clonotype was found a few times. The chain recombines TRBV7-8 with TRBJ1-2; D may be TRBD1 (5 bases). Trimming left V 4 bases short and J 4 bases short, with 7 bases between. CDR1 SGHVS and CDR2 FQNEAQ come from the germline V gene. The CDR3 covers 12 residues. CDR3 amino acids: CASSSGFYGYTF. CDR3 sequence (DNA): TGTGCCAGCAGCTCAGGGTTCTATGGCTACACCTTC.

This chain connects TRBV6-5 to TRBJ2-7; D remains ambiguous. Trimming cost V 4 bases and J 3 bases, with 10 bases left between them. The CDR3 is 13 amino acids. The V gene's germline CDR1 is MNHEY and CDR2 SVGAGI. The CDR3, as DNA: TGTGCCAGCAGTTTAAACAGCAACTACGAGCAGTACTTC. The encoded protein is CASSLNSNYEQYF.